One sample yielded the 24 T cell receptor beta chains listed below, sequenced in a study of blood T cell repertoires in COVID-19. Method: immunoSEQ multiplex PCR; TCRdb's copy keeps in-frame clones and lacks some. The sample contains more than 95,000 clones, around 81% of which appear only once. The sample taken for sequencing was peripheral blood. The receptors derive from a woman between 45 and 60 years old with acute or convalescent COVID-19.

V usage is TRBV6-1 and J usage is TRBJ2-1, with 9 bases matching TRBD1. Unmatched junction bases numbered 2, after V lost 3 bases and J lost 2 bases. The CDR3 extends over 15 amino acids. CDR1 is MNHNS, CDR2 SASEGT, per germline. DNA of the CDR3: TGTGCCAGCAGTGAGGGACAGGGCCCCTACAATGAGCAGTTCTTC. Its translation is CASSEGQGPYNEQFF.

A few counts support this clone. V and J are TRBV4-2 and TRBJ2-7, with 8 bases lining up with TRBD2. V gave up 4 bases and J gave up 5 bases; unmatched junction bases: 7. The CDR3 length is 14 residues. Germline V gene data show CDR1 as LGHNA and CDR2 as YNFKEQ. The CDR3 region has the DNA TGTGCCAGCAGCCGGGGGACTAGTTCGGACGAGCAGTACTTC. Protein sequence: CASSRGTSSDEQYF.

The gene calls are TRBV9 and TRBJ1-2; a possible D gene is TRBD1 (5 bases). Per the germline V gene, CDR1 is SGDLS and CDR2 is YYNGEE. The CDR3 length is 15 residues. V lost 4 bases to trimming and J lost 8 bases, with 21 bases between them. The CDR3 DNA sequence: TGTGCCAGCAGCCCACCCCCGGGTAGGGGAGGCGGCTACACCTTC. Amino acids: CASSPPPGRGGGYTF.

J is TRBJ2-6 and V is TRBV3-1 (or the pseudogene TRBV3-2); 8 bases are shared with TRBD1. CDR3 length equals 17 residues. The V gene end was trimmed by 3 bases and the J gene end by 3 bases; junction bases not matched to a gene: 7. Germline-derived CDR1 and CDR2 are LGHDT and YNNKEL (reference sequence). This chain's CDR3 is CASSQWQGALGANVLTF. The DNA of the CDR3 is TGTGCCAGCAGCCAGTGGCAGGGGGCGCTTGGGGCCAACGTCCTGACTTTC.

By sample share, this clone is medium-sized. V gene TRBV12-3 or TRBV12-4 combines with J gene TRBJ1-2; 7 nucleotides line up with TRBD1. Germline trimming cut 2 bases from V and 7 bases from J; bases unmatched to any gene: 4. CDR3 length: 13 residues. The CDR3 DNA reads as TGTGCCAGCAGTTTAAGAGGGGGCCCTGGCTACACCTTC. Protein sequence: CASSLRGGPGYTF.

This chain uses TRBV18 with TRBJ2-2; perhaps TRBD2 as D (6 bases). CDR1 and CDR2 from the germline V gene are KGHSH and LQKENI. The CDR3 covers 16 residues. The V end lost 2 bases, the J end lost 0 bases, and 10 bases lay between the germline ends. CDR3 coding DNA: TGTGCCAGCTCACCAGGCGGAGGGCCGAACACCGGGGAGCTGTTTTTT. Protein: CASSPGGGPNTGELFF. Drawing the rest from reference TRBV18 and TRBJ2-2, the complete variable domain is NAGVMQNPRHLVRRRGQEARLRCSPMKGHSHVYWYRQLPEEGLKFMVYLQKENIIDESGMPKERFSAEFPKEGPSILRIQQVVRGDSAAYFCASSPGGGPNTGELFFGEGSRLTVL.

The rearrangement joins TRBV6-5 to TRBJ1-1; D unresolved. The CDR3 is made up of 14 amino acids. V lost 6 bases to trimming and J lost 0 bases, with 11 bases between them. Germline V gives CDR1 MNHEY, CDR2 SVGAGI. The CDR3 coding sequence is TGTGCCAGCAGGGAGGACTTACTGAACACTGAAGCTTTCTTT. Translated: CASREDLLNTEAFF.

The CDR3 DNA reads TGTGCCAGCAGTTACCGGCGGGATTATAATTCACCCCTCCACTTT. This translates into CASSYRRDYNSPLHF. The rearrangement joins TRBV6-2 or TRBV6-3 to TRBJ1-6; no clear D gene. CDR3 length equals 15 residues. The germline V gene has CDR1 MNHEY and CDR2 SVGEGT. The V end lost 2 bases, the J end lost 4 bases, and 9 bases lay between the germline ends.

V and J are TRBV27 and TRBJ1-2; 8 nucleotides agree with TRBD1. The CDR3 sequence is 14 residues long. Germline V gives CDR1 MNHEY, CDR2 SMNVEV (reference sequence). J lost 2 bases, V lost 4 bases, and 3 bases had no gene match. The CDR3 DNA sequence: TGTGCCAGCAGTTCCCGACAGGGGAACTATGGCTACACCTTC. Translation: CASSSRQGNYGYTF.

This clone was observed many times. The rearrangement links TRBV3-1 (or the pseudogene TRBV3-2) to TRBJ2-3, with D possibly TRBD2 on 6 matching bases. The CDR3 is 16 amino acids. The germline V gene encodes CDR1 LGHDT and CDR2 YNNKEL (reference sequence). Trimming took off 3 bases at V and 2 bases at J, with 15 bases between the two ends. In DNA, the CDR3 is TGTGCCAGCAGCCACCCCTGGGGGACTGACACAGATACGCAGTATTTT. Amino acid sequence: CASSHPWGTDTDTQYF.

This chain connects TRBV6-5 to TRBJ2-7, with no clear D. CDR3 size: 12 residues. With 10 bases removed from V and 0 bases from J, the gap between germline ends came to 10 bases. Per germline, CDR1 MNHEY and CDR2 SVGAGI. CDR3 region: CATSVFSYEQYF. DNA of the CDR3: TGTGCCACTTCGGTGTTCTCCTACGAGCAGTACTTC.

In its sample, this clone was seen a few times. V is TRBV2 and J is TRBJ1-4; D not resolved. The CDR3 extends over 12 amino acids. Germline CDR1 is SNHLY and CDR2 is FYNNEI. The V end was cut by 4 bases, the J end by 10 bases, with 10 bases between. CDR3: CASSGSGGKLFF. CDR3 DNA: TGTGCCAGCAGTGGGAGCGGCGGAAAACTGTTTTTT.

The chain combines TRBV15 with TRBJ1-5; D is unclear. Germline V gene sequence: CDR1 LNHNV, CDR2 YYDKDF (reference sequence). CDR3 length: 16 residues. The V gene lost 1 base and the J gene lost 4 bases, with 14 bases spanning the gap. The CDR3 sequence: CATSRVLSAGNQPQHF. The DNA of the CDR3 is TGTGCCACCAGCAGAGTTCTCTCTGCGGGAAATCAGCCCCAGCATTTT.

This clone was counted once. The chain uses TRBV19 and TRBJ1-1; a weak D match, TRBD1 (6 bases). The CDR3 totals 13 residues. The germline V and J ends were trimmed by 6 bases and 1 base, with 9 bases remaining between them. Germline CDR1 and CDR2: LNHDA and SQIVND (reference sequence). The CDR3 spells CASSKGQNTEAFF. CDR3 DNA sequence: TGTGCCAGTAGCAAGGGACAGAACACTGAAGCTTTCTTT.

This chain connects TRBV19 to TRBJ2-3; weak D call: TRBD2 (6 bases). V lost 3 bases and J lost 3, with 22 bases in between. The V gene's germline CDR1 is LNHDA and CDR2 SQIVND (reference sequence). This CDR3 is built from 18 residues. Here the CDR3 reads CASSIRGTGIGGTDTQYF. CDR3 nucleotides: TGTGCCAGTAGTATCCGAGGGACCGGAATTGGGGGGACAGATACGCAGTATTTT.

The chain is built from TRBV19 and TRBJ2-7; tentatively, D is TRBD2 (5 bases). V gave up 4 bases and J gave up 1 base, with 8 bases separating them. The V gene's germline CDR1 is LNHDA and CDR2 SQIVND (reference sequence). The CDR3 is made up of 13 amino acids. CDR3: CASSKGLSYEQYF. The CDR3, as DNA: TGTGCCAGTAGTAAAGGACTTTCCTACGAGCAGTACTTC.

The V call is TRBV5-5, the J call TRBJ2-1; 7 bases agree with TRBD1. The CDR3 covers 13 residues. Unmatched junction bases numbered 3, after V lost 4 bases and J lost 5 bases. Germline V lookup: CDR1 SGHKS, CDR2 YYEKEE (reference sequence). The CDR3 reads CASSGGQHNEQFF. DNA of the CDR3: TGTGCCAGCAGCGGGGGACAGCACAATGAGCAGTTCTTC.

The CDR3 sequence is CASSPGTSSYEQYF. The CDR3 bases are TGTGCCAGCTCACCAGGTACAAGCTCCTACGAGCAGTACTTC. This chain joins TRBV18 and TRBJ2-7, with D unclear. Trimming stripped 2 bases from V and 0 bases from J, with 8 bases between. The CDR3 runs to 14 residues. CDR1 and CDR2 (germline): KGHSH, LQKENI. Drawing the rest from reference TRBV18 and TRBJ2-7, the complete variable domain is NAGVMQNPRHLVRRRGQEARLRCSPMKGHSHVYWYRQLPEEGLKFMVYLQKENIIDESGMPKERFSAEFPKEGPSILRIQQVVRGDSAAYFCASSPGTSSYEQYFGPGTRLTVT.

The chain joins TRBV3-1 (or the pseudogene TRBV3-2) to TRBJ1-1; TRBD1 is a possible D gene (5 bases). Germline V lookup: CDR1 LGHDT, CDR2 YNNKEL (reference sequence). The CDR3 is 13 amino acids. V lost 6 bases, J lost 5 bases, and 13 bases lay in between. CDR3 nucleotide sequence: TGTGCCAGCAGAACCCAGGGCAGTACTGAAGCTTTCTTT. This translates into CASRTQGSTEAFF.

J is TRBJ2-7 and V is TRBV20-1; D is uncertain. Germline values: CDR1 DFQATT, CDR2 SNEGSKA (reference sequence). The CDR3 runs to 11 residues. V was cut by 5 bases and J by 4 bases, with 9 bases left in between. The CDR3 region is CSALIEYEQYF. CDR3 DNA sequence: TGCAGTGCTCTAATAGAGTACGAGCAGTACTTC.

The chain employs TRBV30 and TRBJ1-1, with a possible D match to TRBD1 (6 bases). The CDR3 covers 12 residues. V dropped 7 bases and J dropped 1 base, with 10 bases sitting between them. Germline V CDR1 and CDR2: GTSNPN, SVGIG (reference sequence). The CDR3 reads CASKGQNTEAFF. CDR3 in DNA: TGTGCCTCAAAGGGACAGAACACTGAAGCTTTCTTT. Complete variable domain (other parts from reference TRBV30 and TRBJ1-1): SQTIHQWPATLVQPVGSPLSLECTVEGTSNPNLYWYRQAAGRGLQLLFYSVGIGQISSEVPQNLSASRPQDRQFILSSKKLLLSDSGFYLCASKGQNTEAFFGQGTRLTVV.

The chain couples TRBV6-5 to TRBJ2-1; 8 bases agree with TRBD1. The CDR3 totals 14 residues. Trimming at V came to 5 bases and at J to 5 bases, leaving 5 bases not matched to a gene. The germline V gene encodes CDR1 MNHEY and CDR2 SVGAGI. In nucleotides, the CDR3 is TGTGCCAGCAGTCGGGACAGGTTACACAATGAGCAGTTCTTC. Translated, it gives CASSRDRLHNEQFF.

The V gene is TRBV18, the J gene TRBJ1-2, with a possible D match to TRBD1 (6 bases). V gave up 3 bases and J gave up 4 bases, with 9 bases separating them. Germline V gene data show CDR1 as KGHSH and CDR2 as LQKENI. CDR3 length: 13 residues. The CDR3 coding sequence is TGTGCCAGCTCACCCTCAGGGGCCTATGGCTACACCTTC. Its translation is CASSPSGAYGYTF.

This rearrangement joins TRBV4-2 to TRBJ1-2; weak D call: TRBD1 (6 bases). CDR1 and CDR2 from the germline V gene are LGHNA and YNFKEQ. This CDR3 contains 13 residues. With 2 bases removed from V and 4 bases from J, the gap between germline ends came to 8 bases. CDR3 protein: CASSQPDSYGYTF. The CDR3 DNA is TGTGCCAGCAGCCAACCGGACAGCTATGGCTACACCTTC.